The 32 T cell receptor beta chains reported below all come from one sample, sequenced in a study of T cells expressing NK-cell markers. TCRdb reanalyzed the 5' RACE reads and collapses them to one entry per CDR3 protein, without DNA. This sample's table has 6,500 to 9,500 distinct CDR3 sequences. The sample consisted of blood T cells: a sorted CD56 or NKG2C T cell subset, CD4+ or CD8+ T cells, or bulk PBMC T cells (not recorded which). Source of these receptors: a man aged 18 to 70 in good health.

V gene TRBV6-5 combines with J gene TRBJ1-6; TCRdb proposes TRBD1, but this gene call is untestable without DNA. This CDR3 region has 14 residues. Germline CDR1 is MNHEY and CDR2 is SVGAGI. The CDR3: CASSYEQGFSPLHF.

V gene TRBV5-1 combines with J gene TRBJ1-3; TCRdb outputs TRBD1, but without DNA this stays unchecked. There are 15 residues in the CDR3. CDR1 is SGHRS and CDR2 is YFSETQ in the germline V gene. The CDR3 protein is CACSERGSFGNTIYF. Filled out from reference TRBV5-1 and TRBJ1-3, the complete variable domain reads KAGVTQTPRYLIKTRGQQVTLSCSPISGHRSVSWYQQTPGQGLQFLFEYFSETQRNKGNFPGRFSGRQFSNSRSEMNVSTLELGDSALYLCACSERGSFGNTIYFGEGSWLTVV.

This clonotype shows up as medium-sized by frequency. V and J are TRBV2 and TRBJ2-3; TCRdb lists TRBD1, though no DNA is available to test this call. Germline values: CDR1 SNHLY, CDR2 FYNNEI. CDR3 length: 17 amino acids. CDR3 in amino acids: CASRDLFTGADTDTQYF.

V is TRBV6-2 or TRBV6-3 and J is TRBJ2-1; TCRdb lists TRBD1, though no DNA is available to test this call. The CDR3 extends over 15 amino acids. Germline loops: CDR1 MNHEY, CDR2 SVGEGT. The CDR3 sequence: CASSLQDAGANEQFF.

V gene TRBV6-1 combines with J gene TRBJ1-2; as DNA is missing, the TRBD1 call by TCRdb cannot be tested. Germline V gene data show CDR1 as MNHNS and CDR2 as SASEGT. This CDR3 has 14 residues. The CDR3 loop is CASSDGGPTNGYTF.

The CDR3 is CASSMIQQGLYEQYF. The rearrangement joins TRBV19 to TRBJ2-7; TCRdb outputs TRBD1, but without DNA this stays unchecked. This CDR3 has 15 amino acids. The germline V gene encodes CDR1 LNHDA and CDR2 SQIVND (reference sequence).

The J gene is TRBJ1-2, the V gene TRBV5-6; TCRdb calls TRBD1, which cannot be checked without DNA. This CDR3 is built from 15 residues. Germline CDR1 and CDR2: SGHDT and YYEEEE. The CDR3 sequence: CASSTTGGLVYGYTF.

The chain combines TRBV6-4 with TRBJ2-3; checking the TCRdb D call of TRBD2 is not possible without DNA. The germline V gene encodes CDR1 MRHNA and CDR2 SNTAGT. The CDR3 sequence is 15 residues long. CDR3 amino acids: CASSDSAGEGDTQYF.

This clonotype ranks as medium-sized in terms of frequency. This chain connects TRBV20-1 to TRBJ2-3; checking the TCRdb D call of TRBD2 is not possible without DNA. Per the germline V gene, CDR1 is DFQATT and CDR2 is SNEGSKA (reference sequence). The CDR3 totals 16 residues. The CDR3 region is CSARDTSGGDTDTQYF.

This chain connects TRBV19 to TRBJ1-2. The germline CDR1 and CDR2 sequences are LNHDA and SQIVND (reference sequence). The CDR3 is 13 residues long. The CDR3 spells CASSIGKNYGYTF. The full variable domain, completed using reference TRBV19 and TRBJ1-2, is DGGITQSPKYLFRKEGQNVTLSCEQNLNHDAMYWYRQDPGQGLRLIYYSQIVNDFQKGDIAEGYSVSREKKESFPLTVTSAQKNPTAFYLCASSIGKNYGYTFGSGTRLTVV.

This chain joins TRBV20-1 and TRBJ2-7; TCRdb calls TRBD2, which cannot be checked without DNA. The CDR3 loop spans 17 amino acids. In germline, CDR1 is DFQATT, CDR2 SNEGSKA (reference sequence). CDR3: CSARAHKTSGDHYEQYF.

The chain employs TRBV13 and TRBJ2-2. The germline V gene encodes CDR1 PRHDT and CDR2 FYEKMQ (reference sequence). The CDR3 runs to 13 residues. CDR3 residues: CASSLDNTGELFF.

This chain links TRBV3-1 with TRBJ2-5; absent DNA, TCRdb's TRBD2 call cannot be checked. Per germline, CDR1 LGHDT and CDR2 YNNKEL (reference sequence). This CDR3 spans 17 amino acids. This CDR3 reads CASSRAPTSGGVETQYF.

This clonotype counts as medium-sized by frequency. CDR3 residues: CSARTGDTEAFF. The chain is built from TRBV20-1 and TRBJ1-1; the TCRdb call, TRBD1, lacks DNA for checking. CDR3 length equals 12 residues. Per germline, CDR1 DFQATT and CDR2 SNEGSKA (reference sequence).

This clonotype counts as medium-sized (0.01 to 0.1%) by frequency. The rearrangement joins TRBV29-1 to TRBJ2-7; TCRdb's D call, TRBD1, is unchecked because there is no DNA. Germline lookup yields CDR1 SQVTM and CDR2 ANQGSEA. The CDR3 sequence is 13 residues long. The CDR3 here is CSAQDREGTEQYF.

J is TRBJ2-7 and V is TRBV4-2; no DNA is available, so the TRBD1 call from TCRdb remains unchecked. The CDR3 sequence is 16 residues long. Germline V gene sequence: CDR1 LGHNA, CDR2 YNFKEQ. The CDR3 sequence is CASSQGPGDSSYEQYF.

The genes are TRBV11-2 and TRBJ2-3. Germline V gene data show CDR1 as SGHAT and CDR2 as FQNNGV. The CDR3 totals 16 residues. The CDR3 loop reads CASSPRLSASTDTQYF. The full variable domain, its missing parts supplied by reference TRBV11-2 and TRBJ2-3, is EAGVAQSPRYKIIEKRQSVAFWCNPISGHATLYWYQQILGQGPKLLIQFQNNGVVDDSQLPKDRFSAERLKGVDSTLKIQPAKLEDSAVYLCASSPRLSASTDTQYFGPGTRLTVL.

The rearrangement joins TRBV6-1 to TRBJ2-7. Germline CDR1 MNHNS, CDR2 SASEGT. This CDR3 has 15 residues. This CDR3 reads CASSEAIGNSDEQYF.

This chain uses TRBV5-5 with TRBJ2-1; TCRdb reports TRBD2, a call that lacks DNA to check it against. This CDR3 is built from 14 residues. Germline V CDR1 and CDR2: SGHKS, YYEKEE (reference sequence). The CDR3 sequence: CASSRDSGFNEQFF.

This rearrangement joins TRBV20-1 to TRBJ2-7; the TCRdb D gene call, TRBD1, has no DNA to confirm it. CDR1 is DFQATT, CDR2 SNEGSKA, per germline (reference sequence). This CDR3 region has 14 residues. Here the CDR3 reads CSAPDRGEPYEQYF.

The chain is built from TRBV5-1 and TRBJ2-7; with no DNA, the TCRdb D assignment of TRBD2 cannot be verified. This CDR3 is built from 15 residues. Germline CDR1 reads SGHRS; CDR2 reads YFSETQ. The CDR3 here is CASSLAGGDVYEQYF.

The rearrangement links TRBV5-4 to TRBJ2-7; the D gene TCRdb calls, TRBD1, cannot be checked with no DNA. The CDR3 totals 14 residues. Germline CDR1 SGHNT, CDR2 YYREEE (reference sequence). The CDR3 reads CASSYRDRDTEQYF.

The chain carries TRBV6-2 or TRBV6-3 and TRBJ2-1; TCRdb's assignment of TRBD1 cannot be checked, as there is no DNA. Germline V lookup: CDR1 MNHEY, CDR2 SVGEGT. This CDR3 is 14 amino acids long. The CDR3 region is CASSYAGEYNEQFF.

This clonotype is medium-sized by frequency. The chain has TRBV12-3 or TRBV12-4 and TRBJ2-4. The CDR3 is made up of 11 amino acids. The CDR3 here is CASRRFSIQYF.

The chain recombines TRBV7-8 with TRBJ2-3; TCRdb indicates TRBD2, and absent DNA this call remains unverified. CDR3 length equals 15 residues. CDR1 is SGHVS, CDR2 FQNEAQ, per germline. The CDR3 sequence is CASSLGAGGGDTQYF.

This chain uses TRBV6-1 with TRBJ1-6; no DNA is available, so the TRBD1 call from TCRdb remains unchecked. CDR3 length: 13 residues. The germline V gene encodes CDR1 MNHNS and CDR2 SASEGT. Here the CDR3 reads CASSDREYSPLHF.

The V and J genes are TRBV20-1 and TRBJ2-5; TCRdb calls TRBD2, which cannot be checked without DNA. The germline V gene has CDR1 DFQATT and CDR2 SNEGSKA (reference sequence). CDR3 length: 16 residues. CDR3 sequence: CSARDEGGGARETQYF.

This clonotype is called medium-sized based on its frequency. This sequence joins TRBV5-1 and TRBJ2-1; TCRdb selects TRBD1, and the lack of DNA leaves this call unchecked. This CDR3 has 17 amino acids. Germline V gene lookup returns CDR1 SGHRS and CDR2 YFSETQ. The CDR3 spells CASIPGGAAGGYNEQFF.

This chain links TRBV20-1 with TRBJ2-7; TCRdb calls TRBD1, which cannot be checked without DNA. This CDR3 is built from 12 residues. Germline V gene data show CDR1 as DFQATT and CDR2 as SNEGSKA (reference sequence). CDR3 region: CSASTGAREQYF.

This chain connects TRBV7-9 to TRBJ2-5; TCRdb's D call, TRBD1, is unchecked because there is no DNA. CDR3 length: 15 residues. Germline CDR1 and CDR2: SEHNR and FQNEAQ (reference sequence). The CDR3 loop reads CASSPGTGDQETQYF.

This chain connects TRBV6-1 to TRBJ1-5; the D call of TRBD1 rests on TCRdb alone, since no DNA is present to check it. Germline CDR1 is MNHNS and CDR2 is SASEGT. The CDR3 contains 15 residues. The CDR3 protein is CASSGQGRGNQPQHF.

The CDR3 loop is CASSPTVGGLLGQYF. The chain carries TRBV28 and TRBJ2-7; TCRdb picks TRBD1, but there is no DNA to check that call. The length of the CDR3 is 15 residues. Germline V gene sequence: CDR1 MDHEN, CDR2 SYDVKM. Looking up the rest from reference TRBV28 and TRBJ2-7 gives the full variable domain: DVKVTQSSRYLVKRTGEKVFLECVQDMDHENMFWYRQDPGLGLRLIYFSYDVKMKEKGDIPEGYSVSREKKERFSLILESASTNQTSMYLCASSPTVGGLLGQYFGPGTRLTVT.